These T cell receptor beta chains were read from a single sample in a study of blood T cells in healthy people across ages. In TCRdb, the 5' RACE reads were re-called with MiXCR into one record per CDR3 protein. The table includes about 1.4 million distinct CDR3 sequences, approximately 63% detected once. Sequencing was done on a sample of blood. Receptors were obtained from a man between 18 and 29 years old in good health. Each CDR3 is given with its conserved first and last residue. Fields, in order: V gene, D gene, clone size, J gene, CDR3 DNA, CDR3 protein. A D gene is named only where the DNA matches it firmly. The listing skips clone size in some rows; elsewhere it reads once, few, many or a size class.

v_call: TRBV5-8
d_call: TRBD1
clone_size: .
j_call: TRBJ1-2
cdr3_nt: TGTGCCAGCAGTCGGGGGACAGGGTTTGGCTACACCTTC
cdr3_aa: CASSRGTGFGYTF

v_call: TRBV5-6
d_call: TRBD1
clone_size: .
j_call: TRBJ2-7
cdr3_nt: TGTGCCAGCAGCTTGGGGACTCCAGGGGGATGGGACGAGCAGTACTTC
cdr3_aa: CASSLGTPGGWDEQYF

v_call: TRBV7-9
d_call: .
clone_size: .
j_call: TRBJ2-7
cdr3_nt: TGTGCCAGCAGCCACCTGCCGGGTTCGGCCTACGAGCAGTACTTC
cdr3_aa: CASSHLPGSAYEQYF

v_call: TRBV4-3
d_call: .
clone_size: .
j_call: TRBJ1-2
cdr3_nt: TGCGCCAGCAGCCAAGACAGGGCCGCAAACTATGGCTACACCTTC
cdr3_aa: CASSQDRAANYGYTF

v_call: TRBV4-2
d_call: TRBD2
clone_size: .
j_call: TRBJ2-1
cdr3_nt: TGTGCCAGCAGCCTACAAGCGGGGGACCTATACAATGAGCAGTTCTTC
cdr3_aa: CASSLQAGDLYNEQFF

v_call: TRBV27
d_call: .
clone_size: .
j_call: TRBJ1-1
cdr3_nt: TGTGCCAGCAGTTTATCGTCCCGGGGGAACACTGAAGCTTTCTTT
cdr3_aa: CASSLSSRGNTEAFF

v_call: TRBV12-3/TRBV12-4
d_call: .
clone_size: .
j_call: TRBJ1-2
cdr3_nt: TGTGCCAGCAGTTTAGTGGTCACTTCCCCGATAGGTGGCTACACCTTC
cdr3_aa: CASSLVVTSPIGGYTF

v_call: TRBV3-1
d_call: .
clone_size: .
j_call: TRBJ2-3
cdr3_nt: TGTGCCAGCAGCCAAGATGTTGGTAGGTCGGCAGATACGCAGTATTTT
cdr3_aa: CASSQDVGRSADTQYF

v_call: TRBV20-1
d_call: .
clone_size: few
j_call: TRBJ2-1
cdr3_nt: TGCAGTGCTAGAGATGGCGGGAGAGGGGGTGAGCAGTTCTTC
cdr3_aa: CSARDGGRGGEQFF

v_call: TRBV29-1
d_call: .
clone_size: .
j_call: TRBJ2-3
cdr3_nt: TGCAGCGGGCGGGACGGGGGCACAGATACGCAGTATTTT
cdr3_aa: CSGRDGGTDTQYF

v_call: TRBV20-1
d_call: .
clone_size: .
j_call: TRBJ1-5
cdr3_nt: TGCAGTGCTAGGGCGGTACGTAGCAATCAGCCCCAGCATTTT
cdr3_aa: CSARAVRSNQPQHF

v_call: TRBV12-3/TRBV12-4
d_call: .
clone_size: once
j_call: TRBJ2-1
cdr3_nt: TGTGCCAGCAGTAATGACCCGGGCCATGAGCAGTTCTTC
cdr3_aa: CASSNDPGHEQFF

v_call: TRBV29-1
d_call: TRBD2
clone_size: many
j_call: TRBJ2-5
cdr3_nt: TGCAGCGTTGAGGGGACTAGCCAAGAGACCCAGTACTTC
cdr3_aa: CSVEGTSQETQYF

v_call: TRBV7-9
d_call: .
clone_size: .
j_call: TRBJ2-7
cdr3_nt: TGTGCCAGCAGCACGTCGGCGGGGCAGTTGATCTACGAGCAGTACTTC
cdr3_aa: CASSTSAGQLIYEQYF

v_call: TRBV2
d_call: .
clone_size: .
j_call: TRBJ2-6
cdr3_nt: TGTGCCAGCAGTGAGGACTCAAGCTCTGGGGCCAACGTCCTGACTTTC
cdr3_aa: CASSEDSSSGANVLTF

v_call: TRBV28
d_call: .
clone_size: few
j_call: TRBJ2-2
cdr3_nt: TGTGCCAGCAGTTTGTGGAGGTTGGAGGGGGGCCCCGGGGAGCTGTTTTTT
cdr3_aa: CASSLWRLEGGPGELFF

v_call: TRBV18
d_call: .
clone_size: .
j_call: TRBJ2-3
cdr3_nt: TGTGCCAGCTCACCCCAACAGGGAAATACGCAGTATTTT
cdr3_aa: CASSPQQGNTQYF

v_call: TRBV12-3/TRBV12-4
d_call: TRBD1
clone_size: few
j_call: TRBJ2-4
cdr3_nt: TGTGCCAGCAGCCTAGAAGGACAGGTCATGTGGGAGCAGTACTTC
cdr3_aa: CASSLEGQVMWEQYF

v_call: TRBV3-1
d_call: .
clone_size: once
j_call: TRBJ1-4
cdr3_nt: TGTGCCAGCAGCGCGACGACAGTATTTAATGAAAAACTGTTTTTT
cdr3_aa: CASSATTVFNEKLFF

v_call: TRBV10-3
d_call: .
clone_size: .
j_call: TRBJ1-2
cdr3_nt: TGTGCCATCAGTGAGCATGGGGACGGCTACACCTTC
cdr3_aa: CAISEHGDGYTF

v_call: TRBV11-2
d_call: .
clone_size: .
j_call: TRBJ2-7
cdr3_nt: TGTGCCAGCAGCTTATCGAGGGCCCACCCAATGAACGAGCAGTACTTC
cdr3_aa: CASSLSRAHPMNEQYF

v_call: TRBV6-5
d_call: .
clone_size: .
j_call: TRBJ2-1
cdr3_nt: TGTGCCAGCAGTTACTCGATGGCTTGGCGCGGTGATATCCACAATGAGCAGTTCTTC
cdr3_aa: CASSYSMAWRGDIHNEQFF

v_call: TRBV12-3/TRBV12-4
d_call: .
clone_size: .
j_call: TRBJ2-3
cdr3_nt: TGTGCCAGCAGTTTAATGGGACACCCCACAGATACGCAGTATTTT
cdr3_aa: CASSLMGHPTDTQYF

v_call: TRBV12-3/TRBV12-4
d_call: TRBD2
clone_size: .
j_call: TRBJ2-3
cdr3_nt: TGTGCCAGCAGCCCCGAGGATGCGGGGGGTGTGGAGACAGATACGCAGTATTTT
cdr3_aa: CASSPEDAGGVETDTQYF

v_call: TRBV6-6
d_call: .
clone_size: few
j_call: TRBJ1-2
cdr3_nt: TGTGCCACCACGGACGGTCTATTCTATGGCTACACCTTC
cdr3_aa: CATTDGLFYGYTF

v_call: TRBV29-1
d_call: .
clone_size: .
j_call: TRBJ2-5
cdr3_nt: TGCAGCGTCCGCACCCGGCCGGACCAAGAGACCCAGTACTTC
cdr3_aa: CSVRTRPDQETQYF

v_call: TRBV7-2
d_call: TRBD2
clone_size: once
j_call: TRBJ2-3
cdr3_nt: TGTGCCAGCAGCTTAGCTGCGGGGCGGTTACTAGCGGGAAGCCATACGCAGTATTTT
cdr3_aa: CASSLAAGRLLAGSHTQYF

v_call: TRBV4-3
d_call: TRBD1
clone_size: .
j_call: TRBJ2-4
cdr3_nt: TGCGCCAGCAGCCAAGCCTTAGGGGACAGTGGCATTCAGTACTTC
cdr3_aa: CASSQALGDSGIQYF

v_call: TRBV20-1
d_call: TRBD1
clone_size: .
j_call: TRBJ2-2
cdr3_nt: TGCAGTGCAAGGACAGGGGAACACGGGGAGCTGTTTTTT
cdr3_aa: CSARTGEHGELFF

v_call: TRBV11-2
d_call: .
clone_size: .
j_call: TRBJ2-5
cdr3_nt: TGTGCCAGCAGCTTATTTCGGGGGCCCGGACAAGAGACCCAGTACTTC
cdr3_aa: CASSLFRGPGQETQYF

v_call: TRBV10-2
d_call: .
clone_size: once
j_call: TRBJ1-5
cdr3_nt: TGCGCCAGCAGTGACGGGGATTATAGCAATCAGCCCCAGCATTTT
cdr3_aa: CASSDGDYSNQPQHF

v_call: TRBV7-9
d_call: .
clone_size: .
j_call: TRBJ1-6
cdr3_nt: TGTGCCAGCAGCTCTAGACAGGACCAGAATTCACCCCTCCACTTT
cdr3_aa: CASSSRQDQNSPLHF

v_call: TRBV15
d_call: TRBD1
clone_size: .
j_call: TRBJ2-4
cdr3_nt: TGTGCCACCAGCAGAGGCGACAGGGTAGCCTACAATGAGCAGTACTTC
cdr3_aa: CATSRGDRVAYNEQYF

v_call: TRBV11-2
d_call: .
clone_size: few
j_call: TRBJ2-5
cdr3_nt: TGTGCCAGCAGCTTAGGAATGACGACGGAGACCCAGTACTTC
cdr3_aa: CASSLGMTTETQYF

v_call: TRBV7-9
d_call: TRBD2
clone_size: .
j_call: TRBJ2-7
cdr3_nt: TGTGCCAGCAGTTCAGGACTAGCGGGGCTCTACGAGCAGTACTTC
cdr3_aa: CASSSGLAGLYEQYF

v_call: TRBV2
d_call: TRBD2
clone_size: few
j_call: TRBJ2-3
cdr3_nt: TGTGCCAGCGAGGGACTAGCGGGAACAGATACGCAGTATTTT
cdr3_aa: CASEGLAGTDTQYF

v_call: TRBV12-3/TRBV12-4
d_call: .
clone_size: .
j_call: TRBJ1-5
cdr3_nt: TGTGCCAGCAGTACAGGGCGGGATAGCAATCAGCCCCAGCATTTT
cdr3_aa: CASSTGRDSNQPQHF

v_call: TRBV24-1
d_call: TRBD1
clone_size: once
j_call: TRBJ2-5
cdr3_nt: TGTGCCACCCAGGGACAGCAAGAGACCCAGTACTTC
cdr3_aa: CATQGQQETQYF

v_call: TRBV6-5
d_call: TRBD1
clone_size: .
j_call: TRBJ2-7
cdr3_nt: TGTGCCAGCAGTTACGGACAGGGGGAGGTGCAGTACTTC
cdr3_aa: CASSYGQGEVQYF

v_call: TRBV11-2
d_call: TRBD2
clone_size: .
j_call: TRBJ2-1
cdr3_nt: TGTGCCAGCAGCTTAGGCCACGGGGGAGCGGGAGAGCAGTTCTTC
cdr3_aa: CASSLGHGGAGEQFF

v_call: TRBV5-1
d_call: .
clone_size: .
j_call: TRBJ1-2
cdr3_nt: TGCGCCAGCAGCTGTGGGCAGCTATCTAACTATGGCTACACCTTC
cdr3_aa: CASSCGQLSNYGYTF

v_call: TRBV6-1
d_call: TRBD2
clone_size: .
j_call: TRBJ2-5
cdr3_nt: TGTGCCAGCAGTGAAGCTAGCGGGAGGCTAAACCAAGAGACCCAGTACTTC
cdr3_aa: CASSEASGRLNQETQYF

v_call: TRBV6-2/TRBV6-3
d_call: TRBD1
clone_size: few
j_call: TRBJ2-3
cdr3_nt: TGTGCCAGCAGCGCAGGACAGGGAAGAATCACAGATACGCAGTATTTT
cdr3_aa: CASSAGQGRITDTQYF

v_call: TRBV4-3
d_call: TRBD1
clone_size: .
j_call: TRBJ2-5
cdr3_nt: TGCGCCAGCAGCTCTACAGGGGTATGGAGAGAGACCCAGTACTTC
cdr3_aa: CASSSTGVWRETQYF

v_call: TRBV10-3
d_call: .
clone_size: .
j_call: TRBJ2-1
cdr3_nt: TGTGCCATCAGTGATAGGGGGAAAAGAGGCAATGAGCAGTTCTTC
cdr3_aa: CAISDRGKRGNEQFF

v_call: TRBV2
d_call: .
clone_size: .
j_call: TRBJ1-1
cdr3_nt: TGTGCCAGCAGTCTATACCTGGGAGAAGCTTTCTTT
cdr3_aa: CASSLYLGEAFF

v_call: TRBV7-9
d_call: .
clone_size: .
j_call: TRBJ2-7
cdr3_nt: TGTGCCAGCAGCTCCTCCATCACCTACGAGCAGTACTTC
cdr3_aa: CASSSSITYEQYF

v_call: TRBV6-2/TRBV6-3
d_call: .
clone_size: few
j_call: TRBJ1-1
cdr3_nt: TGTGCCAGCAGTCCCCCGTGGGGAGGCGCTGAAGCTTTCTTT
cdr3_aa: CASSPPWGGAEAFF

v_call: TRBV20-1
d_call: TRBD2
clone_size: .
j_call: TRBJ2-3
cdr3_nt: TGCAGTGCGGATCTAGCGGGAGGCCCAGATACGCAGTATTTT
cdr3_aa: CSADLAGGPDTQYF

v_call: TRBV6-4
d_call: .
clone_size: .
j_call: TRBJ1-6
cdr3_nt: .
cdr3_aa: CASSPWGQGAGAYNSPPHF

v_call: TRBV20-1
d_call: TRBD2
clone_size: .
j_call: TRBJ2-7
cdr3_nt: TGCAGTGCCCGAGCGGGGGGGCCATGCGAGCAGTACTTC
cdr3_aa: CSARAGGPCEQYF

v_call: TRBV6-5
d_call: .
clone_size: .
j_call: TRBJ2-5
cdr3_nt: TGTGCCAGCAGTTACCCTTCGGGGCGGACCCAGTACTTC
cdr3_aa: CASSYPSGRTQYF

v_call: TRBV6-5
d_call: TRBD1
clone_size: .
j_call: TRBJ1-2
cdr3_nt: TGTGCCAGCAGAACAGGGACAGCGTATGGCTACACCTTC
cdr3_aa: CASRTGTAYGYTF

v_call: TRBV28
d_call: TRBD1
clone_size: .
j_call: TRBJ2-4
cdr3_nt: TGTGCCAGCAGAAGAGGGGGCCTAGTAGCCAAAAACATTCAGTACTTC
cdr3_aa: CASRRGGLVAKNIQYF

v_call: TRBV7-2
d_call: .
clone_size: .
j_call: TRBJ1-5
cdr3_nt: TGTGCCAGCAGCTTAGTGGCAGAGAATCAGCCCCAGCATTTT
cdr3_aa: CASSLVAENQPQHF